Here is one T cell receptor (beta chain) with its context. Antigen unknown. The data derive from a study of identical twins. General study points: Compared with models, monozygotic twins showed more out-of-frame TCR alpha sharing. Conclusions came from cross-sectional statistical analysis, not from following the same donors. For cord blood, abundant beta clonotypes had fewer insertions, unlike memory repertoires, which showed none. Alpha sequences that were out-of-frame and twin-shared showed an excess of low generation probability.

The CDR3 extends over 11 amino acids. Trimming took off 4 bases at V and 11 bases at J, with 14 bases between the two ends. CDR1 DFQATT and CDR2 SNEGSKA come from the germline V gene (reference sequence). MiXCR, applied by TCRdb to the 5' RACE reads, yields one record per CDR3 protein. The table has around 1.7 million distinct CDR3 sequences, around 29% seen once. V is TRBV20-1 and J is TRBJ2-5; no firm D call. The source material was cord blood. The clonotype originates from a newborn girl in good health. In nucleotides, the CDR3 is TGCAGTGCTAAGACGGATCTTAGGCAGTACTTC. Its translation is CSAKTDLRQYF.